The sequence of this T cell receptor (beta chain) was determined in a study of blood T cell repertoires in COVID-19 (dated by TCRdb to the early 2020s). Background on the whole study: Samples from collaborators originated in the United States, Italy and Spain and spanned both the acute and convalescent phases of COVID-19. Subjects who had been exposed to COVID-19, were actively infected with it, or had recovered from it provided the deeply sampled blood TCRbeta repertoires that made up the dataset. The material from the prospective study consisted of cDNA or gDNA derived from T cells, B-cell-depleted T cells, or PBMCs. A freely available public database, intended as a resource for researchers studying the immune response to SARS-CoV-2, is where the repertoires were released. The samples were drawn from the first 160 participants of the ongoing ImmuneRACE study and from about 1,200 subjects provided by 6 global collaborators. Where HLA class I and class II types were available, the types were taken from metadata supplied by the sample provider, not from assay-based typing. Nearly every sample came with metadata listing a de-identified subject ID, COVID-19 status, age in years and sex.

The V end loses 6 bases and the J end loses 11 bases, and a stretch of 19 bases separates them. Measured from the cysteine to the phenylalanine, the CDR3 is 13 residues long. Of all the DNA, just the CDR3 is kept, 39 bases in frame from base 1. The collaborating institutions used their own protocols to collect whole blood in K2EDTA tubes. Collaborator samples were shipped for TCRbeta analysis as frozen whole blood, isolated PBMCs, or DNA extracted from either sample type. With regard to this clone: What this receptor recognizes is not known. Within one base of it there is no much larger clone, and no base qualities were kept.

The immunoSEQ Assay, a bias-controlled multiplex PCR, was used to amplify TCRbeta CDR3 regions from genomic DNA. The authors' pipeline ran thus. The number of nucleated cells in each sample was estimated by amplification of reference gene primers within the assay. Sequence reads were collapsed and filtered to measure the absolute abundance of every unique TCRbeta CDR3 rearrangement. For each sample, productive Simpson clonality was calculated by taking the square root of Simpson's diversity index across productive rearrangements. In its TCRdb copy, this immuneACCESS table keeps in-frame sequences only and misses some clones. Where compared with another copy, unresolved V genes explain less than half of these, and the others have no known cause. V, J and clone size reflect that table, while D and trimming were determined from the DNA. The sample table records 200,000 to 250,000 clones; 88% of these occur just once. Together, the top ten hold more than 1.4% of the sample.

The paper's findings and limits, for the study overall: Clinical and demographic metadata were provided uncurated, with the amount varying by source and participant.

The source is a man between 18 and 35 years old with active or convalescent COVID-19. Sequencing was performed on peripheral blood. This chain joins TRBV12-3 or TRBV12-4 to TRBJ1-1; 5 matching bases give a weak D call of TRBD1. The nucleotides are TGTGCCAGCAGCCCGATGGGGCAACCCTCTGCTTTCTTT. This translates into CASSPMGQPSAFF.